This entry describes one TCR beta chain. Its antigen is unknown. Assay used: immunoSEQ multiplex PCR; TCRdb lists only in-frame clones, some missing. The table lists about 350,000 clones, approximately 86% of them singletons. Trimming cost V 6 bases and J 4 bases, with 13 bases left between them. This CDR3 is 14 amino acids long. The germline CDR1 and CDR2 sequences are MDHEN and SYDVKM. These data are taken from a study of Ad26.COV2.S vaccination and SARS-CoV-2 variants. Study as a whole: Ad26.COV2.S given intramuscularly, once or twice 56 days apart. Study outcomes and limitations: Measures of TCR breadth and depth may have fallen short of total T cell responses.

Indicated treatment: around 19 received Ad26.COV2.S at low or high dose, single or two shots; roughly 5 received placebo; per-sample allocation not given. The study sampled participants on day 63 after the first vaccine or placebo injection. Cohort 1b enrolled adults aged 18-55 years in Boston. Expression of Wuhan-strain SARS-CoV-2 spike came from the Ad26 vector that formed the vaccine. The TCR originated in a person between 18 and 59 years old who received the Ad26.COV2.S COVID-19 vaccine or a placebo. This chain uses TRBV28 with TRBJ1-3, with TRBD1 as a possible D gene (5 bases). The specimen was peripheral blood, collected in a trial of Ad26.COV2.S vaccine versus placebo. CDR3: CASSSSGAGNTIYF. CDR3 nucleotides: TGTGCCAGCAGCTCTTCCGGGGCCGGAAACACCATATATTTT.